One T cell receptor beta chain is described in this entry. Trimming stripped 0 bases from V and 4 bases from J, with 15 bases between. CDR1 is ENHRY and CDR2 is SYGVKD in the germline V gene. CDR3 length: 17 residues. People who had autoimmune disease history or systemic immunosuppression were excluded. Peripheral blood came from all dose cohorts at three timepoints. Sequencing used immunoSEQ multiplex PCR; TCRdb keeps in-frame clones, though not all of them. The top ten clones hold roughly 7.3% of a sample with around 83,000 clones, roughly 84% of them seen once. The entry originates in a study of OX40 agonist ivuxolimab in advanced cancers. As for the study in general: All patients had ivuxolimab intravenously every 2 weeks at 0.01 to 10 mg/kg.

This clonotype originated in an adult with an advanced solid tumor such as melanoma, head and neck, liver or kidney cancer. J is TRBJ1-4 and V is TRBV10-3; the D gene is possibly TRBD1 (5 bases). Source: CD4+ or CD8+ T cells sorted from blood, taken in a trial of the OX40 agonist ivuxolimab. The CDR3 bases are TGTGCCATCAGTGAGTCGAAGACAGCCGGCAATAATGAAAAACTGTTTTTT. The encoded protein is CAISESKTAGNNEKLFF.